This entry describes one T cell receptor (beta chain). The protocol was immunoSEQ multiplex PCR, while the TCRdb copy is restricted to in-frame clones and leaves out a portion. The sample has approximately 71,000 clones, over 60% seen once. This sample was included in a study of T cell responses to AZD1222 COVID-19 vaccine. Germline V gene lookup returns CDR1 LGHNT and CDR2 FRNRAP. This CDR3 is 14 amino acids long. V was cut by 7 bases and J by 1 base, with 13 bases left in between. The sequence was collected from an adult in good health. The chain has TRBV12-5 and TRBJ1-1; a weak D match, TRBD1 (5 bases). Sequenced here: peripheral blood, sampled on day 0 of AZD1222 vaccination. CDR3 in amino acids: CASALGERNTEAFF. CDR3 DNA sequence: TGTGCTAGTGCCCTGGGGGAAAGGAACACTGAAGCTTTCTTT.